Here is one T cell receptor beta chain with its context. This clonotype was observed once. The antigen it binds to is not known. This may come from a read error, since a much larger clone is one base off. The receptor library was made with multiplex PCR. Data came from an Illumina HiSeq 4000. CDR3 regions were amplified by Arm-PCR with iRepertoire HTBI primers to construct TCR beta libraries. Before sequencing, the PCR products went through gel purification. For the original study's pipeline: Gene usage analysis of CDR3 amino acid clonotypes relied on the 55 to 80 TRBV and more than twelve TRBJ segments identified across samples. Filtered high-quality paired reads were merged into contigs using COPE and FqMerger. Contigs were aligned with BLAST to IMGT TRBV, TRBD and TRBJ reference genes, and CDR3 was defined per IMGT. Clonotypes above 0.1% frequency were classified as highly expanded clones. Shannon entropy served as the measure of repertoire diversity, while the Gini coefficient captured V-J evenness. Clonotypes shared by more than one individual were considered public. TCRdb itself trimmed the public reads at Q25 with fastp, ran MiXCR and retained productive beta chains. Each entry merges the rows of one CDR3 protein and shows their most common DNA and genes. The V and J calls and clone size are TCRdb's, not the authors'. The sample table holds under 500,000 distinct CDR3 sequences, of which less than 25% were seen once. The ten largest make up around 21% of the sample.

CDR1 and CDR2 (MNHEY, SVGEGT) derive from the germline V gene. Taken from cysteine to phenylalanine, the CDR3 has 15 residues. The kept DNA is CDR3 alone, 45 bases in frame from the first base. This record belongs to a study of regulatory T cells in long-lasting Graves disease (dated by TCRdb to the early 2020s). Notes on the research overall: Persistent Graves' disease meant more than 5 years of antithyroid drug treatment with TSH receptor autoantibodies that stayed positive. Persistent Graves' disease patients were compared with newly diagnosed Graves' disease patients by peripheral blood TCR sequencing and RNA sequencing. The study took place in China and was registered as a clinical trial. TCR sequencing covered about 13 persistent and about 20 newly diagnosed Graves' disease patients, some 33 samples in total. Antithyroid drugs had been taken for ten to twelve years on average by persistent Graves' disease patients in the clinical cohort. The research as a whole found: Only peripheral blood was studied, because thyroid tissue, the primary lesion, was inaccessible. Persistent disease showed preferential use of TRBV28, TRBJ1-2 and TRBJ2-5, whereas newly diagnosed disease favored TRBV20-1 and TRBJ2-1. The authors noted that the small sample size was a limitation that may lower accuracy. Only the TCR beta chain was sequenced and analyzed. Lower TCR Shannon entropy and fewer highly expanded clones were observed in persistent Graves' disease patients than in newly diagnosed patients, which suggested clonal expansion. Persistent patients shared more public clonotypes among themselves (around 3,000) than newly diagnosed patients did (about 1,000).

This specimen's time point label, per the study, means: persistent/refractory GD, antithyroid drugs over 5 years with positive TRAb. For both TCR sequencing and RNA sequencing, RNA was extracted from PBMCs using TRIzol. Graves' disease was diagnosed according to American Thyroid Association guidelines. The patients came from an endocrinology department in Xi'an, China. From each patient, nine milliliters of peripheral blood was collected into an EDTA anticoagulant tube. Ficoll Paque Plus density gradient separation was used to isolate PBMCs, and no additional T cell sorting was done. An Agilent 2100 Bioanalyzer and agarose gel were used to check RNA quality, while a NanoDrop 2000 measured RNA concentration.

The chain is made from TRBV6-2 or TRBV6-3 and TRBJ2-5; the D segment might be TRBD1 or TRBD2, since each matches 5 bases. The sequencing used peripheral blood mononuclear cells (PBMCs), collected when the disease was refractory, from a patient treated with antithyroid drugs. This TCR derives from a female donor with Graves disease. The DNA is as follows: TGTGCCAGCAGGGATATAGCGTTCGGACAAGAGGCCCAGTACTTC. The translation is CASRDIAFGQEAQYF.